This entry lists 12 T cell receptor beta chains sequenced from one sample in a study of shared clonotypes between healthy human individuals. The assay was immunoSEQ multiplex PCR, and TCRdb's table has in-frame clones only and misses some. Among roughly 2 million clones listed, about 95% were seen once. Terminally differentiated effector memory CD45RA+ cells were left out of the naive CD8 fraction, which was CD45RO-negative and positively selected for CCR7. Sequencing was performed on naive CD8+ T cells sorted from blood. Every receptor here comes from a man aged 18 to 35 in good health.

This chain links TRBV15 with TRBJ2-1; 10 nucleotides line up with TRBD2. Germline trimming cut 0 bases from V and 7 bases from J; bases unmatched to any gene: 15. Per germline, CDR1 LNHNV and CDR2 YYDKDF (reference sequence). The CDR3 is 19 amino acids. The CDR3 DNA sequence: TGTGCCACCAGCAGAGAAGGGGCGGCTAGCGGGGGTCCGTGGAATGAGCAGTTCTTC. Its translation is CATSREGAASGGPWNEQFF.

This sequence joins TRBV28 and TRBJ2-7; 9 bases are a match to TRBD2. The V gene's germline CDR1 is MDHEN and CDR2 SYDVKM. The CDR3 has 13 residues. V dropped 7 bases and J dropped 4; count of bases not matched to a gene: 5. CDR3: CASTLAGKYEQYF. CDR3 nucleotides: TGTGCCAGCACGCTAGCGGGGAAGTACGAGCAGTACTTC. Combining the CDR3 with reference TRBV28 and TRBJ2-7 gives the whole variable domain DVKVTQSSRYLVKRTGEKVFLECVQDMDHENMFWYRQDPGLGLRLIYFSYDVKMKEKGDIPEGYSVSREKKERFSLILESASTNQTSMYLCASTLAGKYEQYFGPGTRLTVT.

This chain links TRBV19 with TRBJ2-7; D is uncertain. CDR1 and CDR2 (germline): LNHDA, SQIVND (reference sequence). Between the trimmed V and J ends, which lost 5 bases and 2 bases, there was a span of 10 bases. This CDR3 is built from 13 residues. The DNA of the CDR3 is TGTGCCAGTAGTTCTCGTCCGGCCTACGAGCAGTACTTC. Amino acids: CASSSRPAYEQYF.

V is TRBV29-1 and J is TRBJ2-5; TRBD2 aligns across 10 bases. The germline gives CDR1 SQVTM, CDR2 ANQGSEA. V was clipped by 4 bases and J by 2 bases; unmatched bases: 7. The length of the CDR3 is 15 residues. The CDR3 region is CSVGLAGAHQETQYF. CDR3 DNA: TGCAGCGTTGGCCTAGCGGGGGCCCATCAAGAGACCCAGTACTTC.

The V gene is TRBV10-2, the J gene TRBJ2-2; D might be TRBD1 (6 bases). The V gene's germline CDR1 is WSHSY and CDR2 SAAADI. The CDR3 covers 17 residues. Trimming took 4 bases from V and 2 from J, leaving 17 bases between them. The CDR3 is CASSALQGLENTGELFF. CDR3 DNA sequence: TGCGCCAGCAGTGCTCTGCAGGGGCTAGAAAACACCGGGGAGCTGTTTTTT.

V gene TRBV5-6 combines with J gene TRBJ2-1; 10 positions agree with TRBD1. V lost 3 bases, J lost 4 bases, and 4 bases stayed unmatched. CDR1 is SGHDT and CDR2 is YYEEEE in the germline V gene. The CDR3 has 15 residues. CDR3 loop: CASSSGQGDYNEQFF. The CDR3 nucleotides are TGTGCCAGCAGCTCCGGACAGGGGGATTACAATGAGCAGTTCTTC.

This chain uses TRBV29-1 with TRBJ2-2; tentatively, D is TRBD2 (6 bases). This CDR3 has 13 residues. Trimming left V 7 bases short and J 3 bases short, with 12 bases between. Germline V gene data show CDR1 as SQVTM and CDR2 as ANQGSEA. The CDR3 DNA is TGCAGCGCCTTGGAGGGTGACACCGGGGAGCTGTTTTTT. Encoded protein: CSALEGDTGELFF.

The chain uses TRBV5-6 and TRBJ1-2; D not certain. CDR1 is SGHDT and CDR2 is YYEEEE in the germline V gene. This CDR3 spans 12 amino acids. Trimming removed 0 bases from V and 7 bases from J, with 7 bases in between. As DNA, the CDR3 is TGTGCCAGCAGCTTGGGGCAGGCTGGCTACACCTTC. Translation: CASSLGQAGYTF.

The chain uses TRBV5-1 and TRBJ1-5, with 7 bases aligning to TRBD1. The CDR3 contains 15 residues. J was trimmed by 0 bases and V by 4 bases; bases with no gene match: 4. Germline CDR1 SGHRS, CDR2 YFSETQ. The CDR3 reads CASSVDRDSNQPQHF. In DNA form, the CDR3 reads TGCGCCAGCAGCGTAGACAGGGATAGCAATCAGCCCCAGCATTTT.

The gene calls are TRBV27 and TRBJ2-7; no reliable D call. Trimming took 6 bases from V and 2 from J, leaving 17 bases between them. Germline CDR1 and CDR2: MNHEY and SMNVEV (reference sequence). This CDR3 spans 15 amino acids. CDR3 residues: CASRRPDGPAYEQYF. The CDR3 nucleotides read TGTGCCAGCAGGCGCCCGGACGGCCCAGCCTACGAGCAGTACTTC.

J is TRBJ2-2 and V is TRBV9; perhaps TRBD2 as D (5 bases). This CDR3 region has 17 residues. Germline V gives CDR1 SGDLS, CDR2 YYNGEE. With 0 bases removed from V and 3 bases from J, the gap between germline ends came to 15 bases. CDR3 sequence reads: CASSVGGSIRYTGELFF. In DNA form, the CDR3 reads TGTGCCAGCAGCGTAGGTGGGAGTATTCGGTACACCGGGGAGCTGTTTTTT.

The rearrangement uses TRBV4-1 and TRBJ1-1, with D possibly matching TRBD1 (5 bases). The CDR3 totals 15 residues. The V gene's germline CDR1 is MGHRA and CDR2 YSYEKL. V was trimmed by 1 base and J by 3 bases, leaving 12 bases between them. The CDR3 bases are TGCGCCAGCAGCCAAGTTCCAGGACACGACACTGAAGCTTTCTTT. Translated, it gives CASSQVPGHDTEAFF.